This T cell receptor beta chain was found in a study of T cells in Graves' hyperthyroidism and ophthalmopathy. Study-wide findings and caveats: Model output signaled ophthalmopathy a median around 6.9 months ahead of onset. In the analysis, a 13 V-J model separated ophthalmopathy from stable hyperthyroidism.

This clonotype was found many times. Its specificity is not known. RNA transcripts gave rise to amplified TCR beta CDR3 regions. An initial round of RT-PCR targeting the TCR CDR3 relied on the HTBI primer set. Using its own MiXCR run on the multiplex PCR reads, TCRdb lists one record per CDR3 protein. This sample has 300,000 to 350,000 distinct CDR3 sequences, with approximately 15% found just once. Trimming left V 5 bases short and J 8 bases short, with 13 bases between. The CDR3 is made up of 13 amino acids. Clinical symptoms, serum thyroxine, TRAb, thyroid ultrasound and orbital computed tomography informed diagnoses.

Sequences were obtained from blood. The TCR originated in a woman aged 25 to 45 with Graves' hyperthyroidism. The gene calls are TRBV12-3 or TRBV12-4 and TRBJ2-1; the D gene is possibly TRBD1 (5 bases). In nucleotides, the CDR3 is TGTGCCAGCAGTGTCGGACAATCCCATGAGCAGTTCTTC. Protein product: CASSVGQSHEQFF.